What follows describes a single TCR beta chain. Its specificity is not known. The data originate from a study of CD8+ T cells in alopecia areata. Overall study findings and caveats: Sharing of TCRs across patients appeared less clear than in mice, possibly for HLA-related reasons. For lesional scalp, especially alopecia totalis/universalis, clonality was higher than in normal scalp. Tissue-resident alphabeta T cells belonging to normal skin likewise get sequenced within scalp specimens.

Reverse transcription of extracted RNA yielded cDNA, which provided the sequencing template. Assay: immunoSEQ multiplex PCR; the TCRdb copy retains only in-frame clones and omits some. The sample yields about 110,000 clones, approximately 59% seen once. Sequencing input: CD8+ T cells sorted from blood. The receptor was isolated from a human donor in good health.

The CDR3 sequence: CASSQPGTGGLDEQYF. The CDR3 DNA follows: TGCGCCAGCAGTCAACCCGGGACAGGGGGTTTGGACGAGCAGTACTTC. The V call is TRBV23-1, the J call TRBJ2-7; 11 positions agree with TRBD1. TRBV23-1 has ORF status, its function being uncertain. Trimming at V came to 2 bases and at J to 5 bases, leaving 8 bases not matched to a gene. The CDR3 loop spans 16 amino acids.